The entry that follows covers one T cell receptor beta chain sequence. These data come from a study of technical replicates of blood from several donors. The CDR3 runs to 15 residues. Germline CDR1 and CDR2: LNHDA and SQIVND (reference sequence). V was clipped by 5 bases and J by 7 bases, with 20 bases between them. The data were produced by immunoSEQ multiplex PCR, yet TCRdb's version contains in-frame clones alone and is incomplete. The sample contains tens of thousands of clones, approximately 90% of which appear only once. The sample taken for sequencing was PBMCs. The genes are TRBV19 and TRBJ1-2; the D gene is possibly TRBD1 (6 bases). The sequence was obtained from a human donor in good health. Some clones in this sample may be carry-over from other donors' samples. The CDR3 protein is CASSPSRGGAIGYTF. Here the CDR3 DNA reads TGTGCCAGTAGTCCCTCGAGGGGGGGGGCGATTGGCTACACCTTC. Supplemented by reference TRBV19 and TRBJ1-2, the full variable domain reads DGGITQSPKYLFRKEGQNVTLSCEQNLNHDAMYWYRQDPGQGLRLIYYSQIVNDFQKGDIAEGYSVSREKKESFPLTVTSAQKNPTAFYLCASSPSRGGAIGYTFGSGTRLTVV.